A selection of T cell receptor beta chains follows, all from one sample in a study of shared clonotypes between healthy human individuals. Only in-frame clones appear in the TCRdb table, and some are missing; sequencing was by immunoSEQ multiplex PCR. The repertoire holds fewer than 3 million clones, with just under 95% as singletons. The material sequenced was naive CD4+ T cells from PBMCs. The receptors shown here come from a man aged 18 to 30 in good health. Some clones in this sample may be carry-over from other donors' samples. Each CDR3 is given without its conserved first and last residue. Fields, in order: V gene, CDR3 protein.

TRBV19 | ASGLQNSFFSNYGYT
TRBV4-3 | ASSYLRGLDYGYT
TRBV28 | ASRQNRGSSYEQY
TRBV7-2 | ASSLPGEGTQY
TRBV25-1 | ASKQGLDTEAF
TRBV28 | ASSGQGSEQY
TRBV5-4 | ASSWGLGTGRNEQF
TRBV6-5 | ASKLAPSSYEQY
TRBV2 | ASSLTSGTLSYNEQF
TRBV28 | ASSLRTGGLSEAF
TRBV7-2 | ASSSPTGLNQPQH
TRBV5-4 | ASRTGQKETQY
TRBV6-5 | ASRTSGTRGTQY
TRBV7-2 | ASSSLGRAGIAFETQY
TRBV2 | ASSGTPSNTEAF
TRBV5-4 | ASSFAPTNLEAF
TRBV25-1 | ASSKTGVTNEKLF
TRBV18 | ASSPIADKIAKNIQY
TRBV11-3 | ASSAAGSGDGELF
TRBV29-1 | SVEDPGRGYEQY
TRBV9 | ASSRASGGSSYNEQF
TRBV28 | ASSYRDYRGNEQF
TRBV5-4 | ASSSKSQGSTDTQY
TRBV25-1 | ASRSPGTNEQF
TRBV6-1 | ASSEETPWDSGANVLT
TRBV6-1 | ASSEPGQSNTEAF